A single sample is the source of the 32 T cell receptor beta chains below, sequenced in a study of early T cells in non-severe SARS-CoV-2 infection. TCRdb used MiXCR to reprocess the 5' RACE reads, holding one entry per CDR3 protein. The table shows 20,000 to 30,000 distinct CDR3 sequences, with about 4.7% occurring only once. Source material: whole blood. All receptors come from an adult who was a healthcare worker with PCR-confirmed SARS-CoV-2 infection or an uninfected control (not recorded which).

This clonotype was picked up many times. Compared with germline, one end of the junction differs, possibly owing to a read error. This rearrangement joins TRBV7-8 to TRBJ2-1; 12 positions agree with TRBD2. Germline assignment: CDR1 SGHVS and CDR2 FQNEAQ. This CDR3 contains 13 residues. This chain's CDR3 is CASISPASGRVLF. The CDR3 DNA sequence: TGTGCCAGCATCTCCCCGGCTAGCGGGAGGGTGCTCTTC.

This clonotype appeared many times. V is TRBV20-1 and J is TRBJ2-1; the match to TRBD2 covers 11 bases. V lost 5 bases and J lost 7; bases outside the gene matches: 7. Germline loops: CDR1 DFQATT, CDR2 SNEGSKA (reference sequence). The length of the CDR3 is 14 residues. The CDR3 here is CSALLAGGRNEQFF. CDR3 nucleotides: TGCAGTGCTCTGCTAGCGGGAGGTCGTAATGAGCAGTTCTTC.

The rearrangement links TRBV6-6 to TRBJ2-7, with D perhaps matching TRBD1 (6 bases). Germline V gene lookup returns CDR1 MNHNY and CDR2 SVGAGI (reference sequence). V was shortened by 6 bases and J by 5 bases, with 11 bases between the two germline ends. The CDR3 is made up of 12 amino acids. This chain's CDR3 is CASSPQGNEQYF. The CDR3 DNA reads as TGTGCCAGCAGCCCACAGGGAAACGAGCAGTACTTC.

This clonotype was counted ten times or more. This chain's CDR3 is CSVGIQETQYF. The CDR3 region has the DNA TGCAGCGTTGGGATCCAAGAGACCCAGTACTTC. The chain is built from TRBV29-1 and TRBJ2-5; D uncertain. CDR1 is SQVTM and CDR2 is ANQGSEA in the germline V gene. This CDR3 is 11 amino acids long. Trimming took off 4 bases at V and 1 base at J, with 4 bases between the two ends. Full variable domain (remainder filled in from reference TRBV29-1 and TRBJ2-5): SAVISQKPSRDICQRGTSLTIQCQVDSQVTMMFWYRQQPGQSLTLIATANQGSEATYESGFVIDKFPISRPNLTFSTLTVSNMSPEDSSIYLCSVGIQETQYFGPGTRLLVL.

In its sample, this clonotype is large. This chain joins TRBV6-5 and TRBJ2-5; 12 bases map to TRBD2. The CDR3 covers 18 residues. Germline trimming cut 7 bases from V and 3 bases from J; bases unmatched to any gene: 15. Germline values: CDR1 MNHEY, CDR2 SVGAGI. The DNA of the CDR3 is TGTGCCAGCAAGGTTGCAGGGCTAGCGGGAGGGGTTGAAGAGACCCAGTACTTC. Residues: CASKVAGLAGGVEETQYF.

This clonotype has a count of ten or more. J is TRBJ1-1 and V is TRBV27; TRBD1 might be the D (6 bases). The germline V and J ends were trimmed by 4 bases and 1 base, with 7 bases remaining between them. Germline V gives CDR1 MNHEY, CDR2 SMNVEV (reference sequence). The length of the CDR3 is 13 residues. CDR3 nucleotides: TGTGCCAGCAGTTGGACAGCGAACACTGAAGCTTTCTTT. It codes for CASSWTANTEAFF.

This clonotype was seen at least ten times. The chain links TRBV13 to TRBJ2-7; 13 bases agree with TRBD2. The germline V gene has CDR1 PRHDT and CDR2 FYEKMQ (reference sequence). V gave up 5 bases and J gave up 0 bases; unmatched junction bases: 10. The CDR3 extends over 18 amino acids. The CDR3 reads CASSPQLAGGPYSYEQYF. Written as DNA, the CDR3 is TGTGCCAGCAGCCCGCAACTAGCGGGAGGGCCCTACTCCTACGAGCAGTACTTC.

In this sample, this clonotype turned up many times. The rearrangement joins TRBV7-3 to TRBJ2-3, with D hard to call. V gave up 4 bases and J gave up 1 base, with 3 bases separating them. The CDR3 runs to 12 residues. CDR1 is SGHTA, CDR2 FQGTGA, per germline. The CDR3 DNA reads TGTGCCAGCAGCTGGGGCACAGATACGCAGTATTTT. This sequence encodes CASSWGTDTQYF.

This clonotype has ten or more counts. The chain carries TRBV27 and TRBJ1-1, with TRBD1 matching over 11 bases. Germline CDR1 is MNHEY and CDR2 is SMNVEV (reference sequence). The V and J ends lost 4 bases and 11 bases, in that order; junction bases with no gene match: 9. This CDR3 is 14 amino acids long. Here the CDR3 DNA reads TGTGCCAGCAGTTCGAGGACAGGGGGCTACTGGGCTTTCTTT. As protein: CASSSRTGGYWAFF.

In its sample, this clonotype is medium-sized. The V and J genes are TRBV21-1 and TRBJ1-5; TRBD1 is the table's D call and was not checked against the DNA. TRBV21-1 constitutes a pseudogene. CDR3 length: 18 residues. The CDR3 protein is CASSGGGTPLGSNQPQHF. The CDR3 coding sequence is TGTGCCAGCAGCGGAGGCGGGACACCCCTAGGTAGCAATCAGCCCCAGCATTTT.

This clonotype has at least ten counts. J is TRBJ2-7 and V is TRBV5-1; perhaps TRBD1 as D (6 bases). V gave up 2 bases and J gave up 5 bases, with 14 bases separating them. Looked up from germline, CDR1 is SGHRS and CDR2 is YFSETQ. CDR3 length: 14 amino acids. The CDR3 nucleotides are TGCGCCAGCAGCTTACTAACAGGGAACCACGAGCAGTACTTC. Its protein is CASSLLTGNHEQYF.

This clonotype was seen at least ten times. The genes are TRBV19 and TRBJ1-5, with 9 bases identical to TRBD1. Trimming took 3 bases from V and 8 from J; bases not matched to a gene: 8. Germline CDR1 is LNHDA and CDR2 is SQIVND (reference sequence). This CDR3 has 15 residues. CDR3 coding DNA: TGTGCCAGTAGTATTGCTGGACAGGGGATAAAGCCCCAGCATTTT. Protein sequence: CASSIAGQGIKPQHF. The complete variable domain, with remaining parts taken from reference TRBV19 and TRBJ1-5, reads DGGITQSPKYLFRKEGQNVTLSCEQNLNHDAMYWYRQDPGQGLRLIYYSQIVNDFQKGDIAEGYSVSREKKESFPLTVTSAQKNPTAFYLCASSIAGQGIKPQHFGDGTRLSIL.

This clonotype was detected ten times or more. The V gene is TRBV6-2 or TRBV6-3, the J gene TRBJ2-7; D not certain. Germline V gene sequence: CDR1 MNHEY, CDR2 SVGEGT. Trimming pared 7 bases from V and 0 bases from J, leaving 13 bases between. This CDR3 region has 14 residues. The DNA for the CDR3 is TGTGCCAGCACGCCGGCAGCTACCTCCTACGAGCAGTACTTC. Residues: CASTPAATSYEQYF.

This clonotype was detected only a few times. The genes are TRBV28 and TRBJ2-6; no clear D gene. The CDR3 sequence is 15 residues long. Per the germline V gene, CDR1 is MDHEN and CDR2 is SYDVKM. Trimming stripped 5 bases from V and 3 bases from J, with 11 bases between. The CDR3, as DNA: TGTGCCAGCAGTAAACGACCCCTTGGGGCCAACGTCCTGACTTTC. This codes for CASSKRPLGANVLTF.

This clonotype has at least ten counts. The chain has TRBV20-1 and TRBJ2-7; D is unclear. Germline V gene lookup returns CDR1 DFQATT and CDR2 SNEGSKA (reference sequence). The CDR3 covers 9 residues. Trimming took 3 bases from V and 5 from J, leaving 2 bases between them. The CDR3 spells CSASHEQYF. Written as DNA, the CDR3 is TGCAGTGCTAGTCACGAGCAGTACTTC.

The rearrangement joins TRBV7-2 to TRBJ2-3, with TRBD2 matching 8 bases. This CDR3 is 15 amino acids long. J lost 7 bases, V lost 6 bases, and 12 bases had no gene match. CDR1 and CDR2 from the germline V gene are SGHTA and FQGNSA. CDR3 amino acids: CASRSTAREVHTQYF. The CDR3 nucleotides read TGTGCCAGCAGATCAACAGCGCGGGAGGTACATACGCAGTATTTT.

The rearrangement joins TRBV28 to TRBJ2-5; possible D gene TRBD2, 6 bases. V lost 8 bases to trimming and J lost 5 bases, with 12 bases between them. The germline V gene has CDR1 MDHEN and CDR2 SYDVKM. There are 12 residues in the CDR3. CDR3 sequence (DNA): TGTGCCAGCGGCTCGGGGGTGGAGACCCAGTACTTC. Translating gives CASGSGVETQYF.

In this sample, this clonotype turned up many times. The gene calls are TRBV3-1 and TRBJ2-1; 10 bases line up with TRBD2. The CDR3 has 17 amino acids. Trimming removed 4 bases from V and 10 bases from J; junction bases left unmatched: 16. Germline lookup yields CDR1 LGHDT and CDR2 YNNKEL (reference sequence). This CDR3 reads CASSRKGLAGATREQFF. CDR3 DNA: TGTGCCAGCAGCCGAAAGGGGCTAGCGGGGGCCACCCGGGAGCAGTTCTTC.

Many counts were recorded for this clonotype. The V call is TRBV2, the J call TRBJ2-3, with D possibly called TRBD1 or TRBD2 (6 bases each). Germline V gene sequence: CDR1 SNHLY, CDR2 FYNNEI. V was trimmed by 6 bases and J by 3 bases, leaving 19 bases between them. This CDR3 is built from 16 residues. In nucleotides, the CDR3 is TGTGCCAGCAGCACCAGGGGCCCAGCGGGTACAGATACGCAGTATTTT. As protein: CASSTRGPAGTDTQYF.

This clonotype was recorded many times. This rearrangement joins TRBV7-9 to TRBJ1-5; 8 nucleotides agree with TRBD1. The CDR3 loop spans 18 amino acids. Germline CDR1 and CDR2: SEHNR and FQNEAQ (reference sequence). V lost 7 bases and J lost 4; bases outside the gene matches: 18. CDR3: CASTSTGAGYRPNQPQHF. CDR3 in DNA: TGTGCCAGCACCTCGACAGGGGCGGGATATAGACCAAATCAGCCCCAGCATTTT.

This clonotype was counted many times. The chain employs TRBV3-2 and TRBJ1-1; the table calls TRBD1, which could not be checked here. TRBV3-2 is tagged as a pseudogene. The CDR3 runs 20 residues. CDR3 amino acids: CASSQDRVTRTGGANTEAFF. CDR3 in DNA: TGTGCCAGCAGCCAAGATCGAGTAACTCGGACAGGGGGGGCGAACACTGAAGCTTTCTTT.

This clonotype was found many times. The chain links TRBV15 to TRBJ2-1; 8 bases map to TRBD2. The CDR3 consists of 18 residues. Germline CDR1 reads LNHNV; CDR2 reads YYDKDF (reference sequence). V shed 0 bases and J 10 bases; nucleotides not matched to a gene: 17. The CDR3 spells CATSRDHAGTRERKEQFF. The CDR3 bases are TGTGCCACCAGCAGAGACCATGCCGGGACTAGAGAACGCAAAGAGCAGTTCTTC.

This clonotype was found many times. The chain links TRBV19 to TRBJ1-4; D is unresolved. This CDR3 region has 12 residues. Germline V gene lookup returns CDR1 LNHDA and CDR2 SQIVND (reference sequence). Deletions cut 5 bases from V and 13 bases from J, with 14 bases between. The CDR3 sequence: CASSPTESGLFF. The CDR3 bases are TGTGCCAGTAGTCCCACGGAGAGCGGACTGTTTTTT.

This clonotype was counted only a few times. CDR3 in DNA: TGCAGTGCTAGAGATTACTACTACCCCTACGAGCAGTACTTC. Encoded protein: CSARDYYYPYEQYF. The chain is built from TRBV20-1 and TRBJ2-7; D is ambiguous. CDR1 and CDR2 (germline): DFQATT, SNEGSKA (reference sequence). This CDR3 contains 14 residues. Trimming cost V 0 bases and J 2 bases, with 11 bases left between them.

Points on this clonotype: A read error may explain this, as a much larger clone is one base away. V gene TRBV6-2 or TRBV6-3 combines with J gene TRBJ1-1; a weak D match, TRBD1 (5 bases). The CDR3 has 15 amino acids. Trimming left V 8 bases short and J 4 bases short, with 20 bases between. CDR1 MNHEY and CDR2 SVGEGT come from the germline V gene. CDR3 coding DNA: TGTGCCAGCCATCCGCACTTGGGGCGGGCCACTGAAGCTTTCTTT. Protein sequence: CASHPHLGRATEAFF.

This clonotype was seen many times. The chain carries TRBV9 and TRBJ2-7; 13 nucleotides match TRBD2. The CDR3 has 14 amino acids. The germline V gene encodes CDR1 SGDLS and CDR2 YYNGEE. V lost 4 bases to trimming and J lost 4 bases; unmatched junction nucleotides: 2. The CDR3 sequence: CASSPGLAGYEQYF. The CDR3, as DNA: TGTGCCAGCAGCCCGGGACTAGCGGGGTACGAGCAGTACTTC.

This sequence joins TRBV28 and TRBJ1-4, with D uncertain. The CDR3 totals 13 residues. CDR1 and CDR2 from the germline V gene are MDHEN and SYDVKM. The ends were cut back, 2 bases at V and 7 bases at J, with 8 bases in the middle. The CDR3 here is CASSLNLGEKLFF. DNA for the CDR3: TGTGCCAGCAGTTTAAATCTGGGTGAAAAACTGTTTTTT. The full variable domain, with the rest looked up from reference TRBV28 and TRBJ1-4, is DVKVTQSSRYLVKRTGEKVFLECVQDMDHENMFWYRQDPGLGLRLIYFSYDVKMKEKGDIPEGYSVSREKKERFSLILESASTNQTSMYLCASSLNLGEKLFFGSGTQLSVL.

This clonotype was recorded a few times. The rearrangement joins TRBV12-3 or TRBV12-4 to TRBJ2-5, with D tentatively TRBD2 (6 bases). Trimming took off 5 bases at V and 4 bases at J, with 20 bases between the two ends. The CDR3 loop spans 16 amino acids. The CDR3 loop is CASSAPASGWRETQYF. The CDR3, as DNA: TGTGCCAGCAGTGCCCCCGCGAGCGGGTGGAGAGAGACCCAGTACTTC.

In its sample, this clonotype was seen many times. V usage is TRBV3-2 and J usage is TRBJ1-2; TRBD1, the table's D call, lacks a check against the DNA. TRBV3-2 is labeled a pseudogene. This CDR3 region has 15 residues. This CDR3 is CASSQDLTGFYGYTF. The CDR3 region has the DNA TGTGCCAGCAGCCAAGATCTAACAGGATTCTATGGCTACACCTTC.

The chain joins TRBV19 to TRBJ1-2; D is possibly TRBD1 (5 bases). CDR3 length: 18 amino acids. CDR1 and CDR2 from the germline V gene are LNHDA and SQIVND (reference sequence). The V and J ends lost 5 bases and 1 base respectively, with 23 bases between them. The CDR3 DNA sequence: TGTGCCAGTAGTCCACGGGCGAGGACAATACCATTTAACTATGGCTACACCTTC. Translated: CASSPRARTIPFNYGYTF.

This clonotype was recorded at least ten times. This chain joins TRBV5-1 and TRBJ1-4, with a tentative D call TRBD1 (6 bases). V was pared by 4 bases and J by 7 bases, with 14 bases between. The CDR3 totals 14 residues. Germline CDR1 and CDR2: SGHRS and YFSETQ. The CDR3 DNA reads TGCGCCAGCAGCGTAACAGGGAATGGTGAAAAACTGTTTTTT. Protein: CASSVTGNGEKLFF. The full variable domain, completed using reference TRBV5-1 and TRBJ1-4, is KAGVTQTPRYLIKTRGQQVTLSCSPISGHRSVSWYQQTPGQGLQFLFEYFSETQRNKGNFPGRFSGRQFSNSRSEMNVSTLELGDSALYLCASSVTGNGEKLFFGSGTQLSVL.

This clonotype was seen many times. This chain uses TRBV27 with TRBJ2-3, with D perhaps matching TRBD2 (5 bases). V was trimmed by 0 bases and J by 5 bases, leaving 21 bases between them. From germline, CDR1 is MNHEY and CDR2 SMNVEV (reference sequence). The CDR3 length is 18 residues. The CDR3: CASSLSIMDSKEVDTQYF. In DNA form, the CDR3 reads TGTGCCAGCAGTTTATCCATTATGGACTCCAAGGAGGTAGATACGCAGTATTTT.